The text below deals with one T cell receptor (beta chain). This record belongs to a study of T cells in localized non-small cell lung cancer. Clones were sequenced by immunoSEQ multiplex PCR, and TCRdb holds only the in-frame ones, with some missing. The sample carries over 15,000 clones, approximately 85% recorded once. Germline CDR1 reads SEHNR; CDR2 reads FQNEAQ (reference sequence). CDR3 size: 13 residues. V lost 6 bases to trimming and J lost 14 bases; unmatched junction nucleotides: 12. The sequence was collected from a male donor at least 60 years old with stage I lung adenocarcinoma. V gene TRBV7-9 combines with J gene TRBJ2-1; TRBD1 agrees at 8 bases. The sequences come from peripheral blood, collected before any cancer treatment. The CDR3 DNA sequence: TGTGCCAGCAGTTATATACAGGGGGACAAGGAGTTCTTC. It is translated as CASSYIQGDKEFF.